These 15 T cell receptor beta chains were all obtained from the same sample, sequenced in a study of blood T cells in healthy people across ages. For the second PCR, which ran for about 7 to 12 cycles, a sample-barcoded 5' primer and a J-beta primer mix were used. TCRdb re-called the 5' RACE reads through MiXCR, storing one row per CDR3 protein. The sample includes roughly 1,800,000 distinct CDR3 sequences, approximately 50% seen only once; the top ten take about 2.1%. The specimen was blood. These receptors were collected from a middle-aged woman in good health.

This clonotype was detected a few times. J is TRBJ2-3 and V is TRBV24-1; D is perhaps TRBD1 or TRBD2 (7 bases each). The V end lost 4 bases, the J end lost 4 bases, and 14 bases lay between the germline ends. From germline, CDR1 is KGHDR and CDR2 SFDVKD. The CDR3 covers 15 residues. CDR3 DNA sequence: TGTGCCACCAGTGACAGACAGGGAGGGGCAGATACGCAGTATTTT. This codes for CATSDRQGGADTQYF.

In DNA form, the CDR3 reads TGCAGTGCCCTGGGGAGTAGCAATCAGCCCCAGCATTTT. Amino acids: CSALGSSNQPQHF. J is TRBJ1-5 and V is TRBV20-1; D uncertain. CDR3 size: 13 residues. CDR1 and CDR2 (germline): DFQATT, SNEGSKA (reference sequence). The V end lost 6 bases, the J end lost 0 bases, and 9 bases lay between the germline ends.

The V gene is TRBV14, the J gene TRBJ2-7, with 10 nucleotides matching TRBD1. This CDR3 comprises 14 residues. Germline trimming cut 4 bases from V and 5 bases from J; bases unmatched to any gene: 5. Germline lookup yields CDR1 SGHDN and CDR2 FVKESK. For the CDR3, the DNA is TGTGCCAGCAGCCTTAGACAGGGGGCGAACGAGCAGTACTTC. Its translation is CASSLRQGANEQYF.

The sample holds one count of this clonotype. CDR3 amino acids: CASSSPSGGAWVSYNEQFF. The CDR3, as DNA: TGTGCCAGCAGTTCCCCCAGCGGGGGGGCCTGGGTGTCCTACAATGAGCAGTTCTTC. This rearrangement joins TRBV12-3 or TRBV12-4 to TRBJ2-1; 10 nucleotides line up with TRBD2. The trim removed 4 bases at V and 1 base at J, leaving 13 bases unmatched. The CDR3 spans 19 residues.

This clonotype occurred once. CDR3 amino acids: CASSQDPDTYGYTF. The CDR3 region has the DNA TGTGCCAGCAGCCAAGACCCGGACACCTATGGCTACACCTTC. V and J are TRBV4-2 and TRBJ1-2; tentative D call: TRBD1 (5 bases). The CDR3 length is 14 residues. Germline CDR1 and CDR2: LGHNA and YNFKEQ. V lost 0 bases and J 4 bases, leaving 9 bases between the germline ends.

This chain links TRBV10-3 with TRBJ2-5, with TRBD1 identical over 7 bases. CDR3 length equals 14 residues. Trimming removed 2 bases from V and 5 bases from J; junction bases left unmatched: 5. Germline CDR1 reads ENHRY; CDR2 reads SYGVKD. As DNA, the CDR3 is TGTGCCATCAGTGAGCGAGGGGGCCGGGAGACCCAGTACTTC. Translated, it gives CAISERGGRETQYF.

This clonotype occurred a few times. The chain combines TRBV18 with TRBJ2-3; TRBD2 matches 8 bases. Per germline, CDR1 KGHSH and CDR2 LQKENI. The CDR3 has 17 amino acids. The V and J ends lost 2 bases and 1 base, in that order; junction bases with no gene match: 8. The CDR3 nucleotides read TGTGCCAGCTCACCAACCGGGGGGGCGAGGGGCACAGATACGCAGTATTTT. Translation gives CASSPTGGARGTDTQYF.

This clonotype showed up just a few times. The J gene is TRBJ2-3, the V gene TRBV9; possibly TRBD2 for D (6 bases). Per germline, CDR1 SGDLS and CDR2 YYNGEE. CDR3 length: 16 residues. V was pared by 1 base and J by 3 bases, with 15 bases between. As DNA, the CDR3 is TGTGCCAGCAGCGTAAACCCAGCGGGTTGGACAGATACGCAGTATTTT. It translates to CASSVNPAGWTDTQYF.

The chain joins TRBV6-2 or TRBV6-3 to TRBJ1-1; the match to TRBD1 covers 9 bases. CDR1 and CDR2 (germline): MNHEY, SVGEGT. There are 13 residues in the CDR3. Trimming removed 8 bases from V and 3 bases from J; junction bases left unmatched: 4. CDR3 residues: CASRDRVHTEAFF. In DNA form, the CDR3 reads TGTGCCAGCCGGGACAGGGTGCACACTGAAGCTTTCTTT.

The table lists this clonotype with a few counts. The V gene is TRBV24-1, the J gene TRBJ2-7, with D unclear. This CDR3 is 17 amino acids long. The V end lost 0 bases, the J end lost 4 bases, and 18 bases lay between the germline ends. Germline V gene data show CDR1 as KGHDR and CDR2 as SFDVKD. CDR3 sequence (DNA): TGTGCCACCAGTGATTTGCAATGTCGCCTAGACGGATACGAGCAGTACTTC. Amino acids: CATSDLQCRLDGYEQYF.

With regard to this clonotype: Relative to the germline gene, one junction end is altered; a read error may explain this. The rearrangement joins TRBV12-3 or TRBV12-4 to TRBJ2-1; 11 bases map to TRBD2. This CDR3 is built from 16 residues. CDR3 amino acids: CASRGSGGGSYNELFF. CDR3 DNA sequence: TGTGCCAGCAGGGGTAGCGGGGGGGGATCCTACAATGAGCTGTTCTTC.

The rearrangement joins TRBV20-1 to TRBJ2-7; 7 bases fit TRBD2. Germline lookup yields CDR1 DFQATT and CDR2 SNEGSKA (reference sequence). This CDR3 has 13 amino acids. V shed 6 bases, J shed 1 base, and the junction held 6 bases outside the gene matches. The CDR3 loop is CSADRAGSYEQYF. CDR3 bases: TGCAGTGCGGATCGAGCGGGGTCCTACGAGCAGTACTTC.

The chain has TRBV5-4 and TRBJ1-2; D gene uncertain. The germline gives CDR1 SGHNT, CDR2 YYREEE (reference sequence). Trimming removed 6 bases from V and 2 bases from J, with 14 bases in between. The CDR3 covers 14 residues. CDR3 residues: CASTLKGGNYGYTF. In DNA, the CDR3 is TGTGCCAGCACATTAAAGGGCGGGAACTATGGCTACACCTTC.

The V and J genes are TRBV6-1 and TRBJ2-3; tentative D call: TRBD2 (7 bases). V lost 7 bases and J 2 bases, leaving 22 bases between the germline ends. The CDR3 consists of 17 residues. Looked up from germline, CDR1 is MNHNS and CDR2 is SASEGT. The chain's CDR3 is CASTERGQGGPTDTQYF. In nucleotides, the CDR3 is TGTGCCAGCACCGAACGGGGGCAGGGAGGGCCCACAGATACGCAGTATTTT.

The chain links TRBV9 to TRBJ2-1; TRBD1 aligns across 9 bases. Per germline, CDR1 SGDLS and CDR2 YYNGEE. The J segment lost 1 base and the V segment lost 4 bases, leaving 9 bases of the junction unmatched. The length of the CDR3 is 17 residues. CDR3 sequence: CASSLPRDRVSYNEQFF. As DNA, the CDR3 is TGTGCCAGCAGCCTTCCCAGGGACAGGGTATCCTACAATGAGCAGTTCTTC.